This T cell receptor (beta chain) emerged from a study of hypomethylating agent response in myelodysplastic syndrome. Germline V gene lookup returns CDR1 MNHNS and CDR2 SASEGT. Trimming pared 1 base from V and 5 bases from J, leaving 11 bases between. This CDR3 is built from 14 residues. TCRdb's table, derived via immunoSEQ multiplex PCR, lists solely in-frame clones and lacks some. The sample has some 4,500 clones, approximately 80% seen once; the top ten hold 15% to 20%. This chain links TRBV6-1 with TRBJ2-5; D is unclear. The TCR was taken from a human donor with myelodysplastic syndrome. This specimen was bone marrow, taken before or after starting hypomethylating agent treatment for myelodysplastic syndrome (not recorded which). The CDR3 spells CASSEGSLGETQYF. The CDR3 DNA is TGTGCCAGCAGTGAAGGGTCGCTGGGGGAGACCCAGTACTTC.